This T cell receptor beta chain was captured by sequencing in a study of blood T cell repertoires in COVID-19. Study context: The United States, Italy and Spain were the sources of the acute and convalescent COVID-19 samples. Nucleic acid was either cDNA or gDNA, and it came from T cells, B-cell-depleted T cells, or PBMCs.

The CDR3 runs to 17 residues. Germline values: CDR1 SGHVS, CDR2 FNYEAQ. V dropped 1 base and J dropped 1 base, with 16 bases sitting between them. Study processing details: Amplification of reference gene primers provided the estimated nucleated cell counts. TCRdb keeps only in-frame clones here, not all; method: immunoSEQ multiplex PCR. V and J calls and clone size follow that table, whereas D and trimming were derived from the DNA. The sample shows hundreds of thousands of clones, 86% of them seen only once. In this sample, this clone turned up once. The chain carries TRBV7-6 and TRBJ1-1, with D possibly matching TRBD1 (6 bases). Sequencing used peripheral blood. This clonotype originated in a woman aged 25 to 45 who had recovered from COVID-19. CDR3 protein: CASSLDRGGGANTEAFF. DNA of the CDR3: TGTGCCAGCAGCTTAGATAGAGGTGGGGGGGCGAACACTGAAGCTTTCTTT.